The sequence of this T cell receptor beta chain was determined in a study of blood T cell repertoires in COVID-19. Libraries were prepared by immunoSEQ multiplex PCR; TCRdb keeps only in-frame clonotypes and omits some of them. Here the sample spans a few hundred thousand clones, about nine tenths being singletons. Sequences were obtained from peripheral blood. The receptor comes from a man aged 40-49 years who had recovered from COVID-19.

CDR3 sequence: CATRTGNYGYTF. CDR3 nucleotides: TGTGCCACTAGGACAGGCAACTATGGCTACACCTTC. The rearrangement uses TRBV27 and TRBJ1-2; 7 bases are a match to TRBD1. CDR3 length equals 12 residues. Per the germline V gene, CDR1 is MNHEY and CDR2 is SMNVEV (reference sequence). V dropped 10 bases and J dropped 2; count of bases not matched to a gene: 4.